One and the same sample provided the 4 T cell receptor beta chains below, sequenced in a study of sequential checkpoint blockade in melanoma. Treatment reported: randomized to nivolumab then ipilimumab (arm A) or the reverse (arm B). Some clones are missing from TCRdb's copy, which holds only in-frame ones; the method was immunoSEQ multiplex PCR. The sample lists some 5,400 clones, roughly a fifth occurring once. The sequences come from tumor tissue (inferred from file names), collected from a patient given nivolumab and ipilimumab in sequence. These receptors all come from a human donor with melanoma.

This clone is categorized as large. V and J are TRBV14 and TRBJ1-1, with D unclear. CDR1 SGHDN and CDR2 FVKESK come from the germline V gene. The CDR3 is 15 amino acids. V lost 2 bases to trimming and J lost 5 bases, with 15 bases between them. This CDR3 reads CASSQLEGGRTEAFF. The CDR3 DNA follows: TGTGCCAGCAGCCAATTAGAGGGCGGGCGGACTGAAGCTTTCTTT.

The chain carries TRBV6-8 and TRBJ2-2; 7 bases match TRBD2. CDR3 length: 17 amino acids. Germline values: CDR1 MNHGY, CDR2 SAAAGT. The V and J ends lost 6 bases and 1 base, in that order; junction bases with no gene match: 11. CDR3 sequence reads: CASRGSEGLRNTGELFF. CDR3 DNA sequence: TGTGCCAGCAGGGGGAGCGAGGGACTACGGAACACCGGGGAGCTGTTTTTT.

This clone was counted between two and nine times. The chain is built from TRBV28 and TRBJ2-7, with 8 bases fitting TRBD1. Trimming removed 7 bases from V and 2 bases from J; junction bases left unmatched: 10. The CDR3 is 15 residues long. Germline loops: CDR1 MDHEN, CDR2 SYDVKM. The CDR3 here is CASTPTGENPYEQYF. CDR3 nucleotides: TGTGCCAGCACCCCGACAGGGGAGAATCCCTACGAGCAGTACTTC.

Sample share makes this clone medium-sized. The CDR3 DNA reads as TGTGCCAGCAGCTTAGTCCCCCGTAGACAGGGCTCTAGCACAGATACGCAGTATTTT. Translating gives CASSLVPRRQGSSTDTQYF. This chain connects TRBV11-3 to TRBJ2-3, with TRBD1 matching over 7 bases. Per the germline V gene, CDR1 is SGHNT and CDR2 is YENEEA. V shed 1 base, J shed 0 bases, and the junction held 13 bases outside the gene matches. This CDR3 has 19 residues. The whole variable domain, remainder taken from reference TRBV11-3 and TRBJ2-3, is EAGVVQSPRYKIIEKKQPVAFWCNPISGHNTLYWYLQNLGQGPELLIRYENEEAVDDSQLPKDRFSAERLKGVDSTLKIQPAELGDSAVYLCASSLVPRRQGSSTDTQYFGPGTRLTVL.